Listed here are 10 T cell receptor beta chains from one sample, sequenced in a study of blood T cell repertoires in COVID-19 (dated by TCRdb to 2019 to 2021). Preparation of the library involved the immunoSEQ multiplex PCR assay. TCRdb provides this immuneACCESS table in a form limited to in-frame rearrangements. Some clones are lacking; in checked studies, under half of them reflect an unresolved V gene, and why the rest are absent is not known. Recorded for this sample are tens of thousands of clones; approximately 92% of them occurred a single time. The ten largest account for 15% to 20% of the sample. The sample taken for sequencing was peripheral blood. These receptors came from a woman in her sixties with COVID-19, enrolled during active disease.

This chain joins TRBV30 and TRBJ2-7; D is ambiguous. Germline values: CDR1 GTSNPN, CDR2 SVGIG (reference sequence). The CDR3 has 11 residues. Trimming cost V 8 bases and J 2 bases, with 10 bases left between them. The CDR3 coding sequence is TGTGCCAGCCAGACAACCTACGAGCAGTACTTC. Amino acids: CASQTTYEQYF.

The J gene is TRBJ1-1, the V gene TRBV30; 9 bases align to TRBD1. CDR1 is GTSNPN, CDR2 SVGIG, per germline (reference sequence). Losses at the gene ends were 5 bases for V and 8 bases for J; bases not matched to a gene: 6. The CDR3 sequence is 12 residues long. For the CDR3, the DNA is TGTGCCTGGCGTCGGGACAGGGAGGAAGCTTTCTTT. Translated: CAWRRDREEAFF.

The chain links TRBV27 to TRBJ2-3; 13 bases are shared with TRBD2. Germline assignment: CDR1 MNHEY and CDR2 SMNVEV (reference sequence). V was pared by 4 bases and J by 4 bases, with 5 bases of the junction left unmatched. This CDR3 has 16 residues. This CDR3 reads CASSSGLAGVADTQYF. DNA of the CDR3: TGTGCCAGCAGTTCCGGACTAGCGGGAGTGGCAGATACGCAGTATTTT.

The genes are TRBV29-1 and TRBJ2-5; TRBD2 matches 13 bases. The V gene's germline CDR1 is SQVTM and CDR2 ANQGSEA. The CDR3 spans 15 residues. The V gene end was trimmed by 5 bases and the J gene end by 5 bases; junction bases not matched to a gene: 8. This CDR3 is CSVSTSGRVHETQYF. The DNA of the CDR3 is TGCAGCGTTTCAACTAGCGGGAGGGTACATGAGACCCAGTACTTC.

This clone came up once. The chain has TRBV6-5 and TRBJ2-7; 9 bases line up with TRBD1. Germline CDR1 MNHEY, CDR2 SVGAGI. V gave up 6 bases and J gave up 3 bases; unmatched junction bases: 6. The CDR3 has 14 residues. This CDR3 reads CASRRGTGNYEQYF. CDR3 in DNA: TGTGCCAGCAGACGTGGGACAGGGAACTACGAGCAGTACTTC.

This sequence joins TRBV28 and TRBJ2-7; the D gene is possibly TRBD2 (6 bases). V gave up 4 bases and J gave up 2 bases, with 12 bases separating them. The CDR3 runs 14 residues. CDR1 MDHEN and CDR2 SYDVKM come from the germline V gene. CDR3 sequence: CASSSGTAPYEQYF. The DNA for the CDR3 is TGTGCCAGCAGTTCCGGGACTGCCCCCTACGAGCAGTACTTC.

In DNA, the CDR3 is TGTGCCAGCAGCTTAGGGGGGAGGGCCTACGAGCAGTACTTC. Protein: CASSLGGRAYEQYF. The J gene is TRBJ2-7, the V gene TRBV7-2; 7 bases map to TRBD2. The germline CDR1 and CDR2 sequences are SGHTA and FQGNSA. The CDR3 consists of 14 residues. The V and J ends lost 1 base and 2 bases, in that order; junction bases with no gene match: 2. Full variable domain (remainder filled in from reference TRBV7-2 and TRBJ2-7): GAGVSQSPSNKVTEKGKDVELRCDPISGHTALYWYRQSLGQGLEFLIYFQGNSAPDKSGLPSDRFSAERTGGSVSTLTIQRTQQEDSAVYLCASSLGGRAYEQYFGPGTRLTVT.

The table lists this clone with a count of one. The V and J genes are TRBV5-4 and TRBJ2-3, with 7 bases identical to TRBD1. The ends lost 7 bases at V and 2 bases at J; junction bases unmatched: 4. Germline V gene data show CDR1 as SGHNT and CDR2 as YYREEE (reference sequence). The CDR3 contains 13 residues. Here the CDR3 DNA reads TGTGCCAGCCAGGGACAGTCCACAGATACGCAGTATTTT. Its protein product is CASQGQSTDTQYF.

This clone was detected only a few times. The chain recombines TRBV9 with TRBJ1-4; tentatively, D is TRBD1 (6 bases). The V end lost 4 bases, the J end lost 4 bases, and 14 bases lay between the germline ends. Germline V gives CDR1 SGDLS, CDR2 YYNGEE. The CDR3 is 15 residues long. The CDR3 reads CASSYRGGFNEKLFF. The CDR3 nucleotides are TGTGCCAGCAGCTACCGTGGGGGCTTTAATGAAAAACTGTTTTTT.

V gene TRBV5-4 combines with J gene TRBJ2-3; D is perhaps TRBD1 (6 bases). Germline CDR1 is SGHNT and CDR2 is YYREEE (reference sequence). V was pared by 5 bases and J by 1 base, with 11 bases between. The CDR3 is 14 residues long. The CDR3 protein is CASSPDRGTDTQYF. CDR3 in DNA: TGTGCCAGCAGTCCGGACAGAGGCACAGATACGCAGTATTTT. The full variable domain, in which reference TRBV5-4 and TRBJ2-3 provide the parts outside the CDR3, is ETGVTQSPTHLIKTRGQQVTLRCSSQSGHNTVSWYQQALGQGPQFIFQYYREEENGRGNFPPRFSGLQFPNYSSELNVNALELDDSALYLCASSPDRGTDTQYFGPGTRLTVL.